A single sample is the source of the 25 T cell receptor beta chains below, sequenced in a study of beta chain features in type 1 diabetes. Isolated RNA was reverse transcribed in full, so expressed TCRB transcripts were sequenced. Data came from immunoSEQ multiplex PCR; TCRdb stores just in-frame clones and leaves some out. This sample has 250,000 to 300,000 clones, with around 7.8% found just once. Sequenced: central memory CD4+ T cells from blood. The origin of the receptors is a woman under 30 in good health.

V is TRBV18 and J is TRBJ1-1; D unresolved. V lost 6 bases to trimming and J lost 1 base, with 15 bases between them. Germline V gene data show CDR1 as KGHSH and CDR2 as LQKENI. The CDR3 is 15 amino acids. CDR3 amino acids: CASSPPGIRNTEAFF. The CDR3 DNA reads as TGTGCCAGCTCGCCCCCCGGGATTCGGAACACTGAAGCTTTCTTT.

The chain combines TRBV6-6 with TRBJ1-1; D possibly corresponds to TRBD1 (6 bases). This CDR3 comprises 16 residues. Deletions cut 6 bases from V and 1 base from J, with 18 bases between. Germline V gene lookup returns CDR1 MNHNY and CDR2 SVGAGI (reference sequence). The CDR3 here is CASRSGTPDPNTEAFF. In DNA form, the CDR3 reads TGTGCCAGCAGGTCCGGGACACCGGATCCGAACACTGAAGCTTTCTTT.

A few counts support this clone. CDR3: CASSLVALSGNTIYF. The CDR3 nucleotides are TGTGCCAGCAGCTTAGTTGCCCTATCTGGAAACACCATATATTTT. The chain uses TRBV7-9 and TRBJ1-3; D ambiguous. Trimming stripped 1 base from V and 1 base from J, with 8 bases between. The CDR3 is 15 residues long. Germline CDR1 is SEHNR and CDR2 is FQNEAQ (reference sequence).

This sequence joins TRBV4-3 and TRBJ2-3, with D perhaps matching TRBD2 (7 bases). The CDR3 sequence is 17 residues long. CDR1 is LGHNA, CDR2 YSLEER, per germline. V was pared by 1 base and J by 2 bases, with 16 bases between. The CDR3 coding sequence is TGCGCCAGCAGCCAAGGTCGCGCGGGGGCCCTCACAGATACGCAGTATTTT. Translation gives CASSQGRAGALTDTQYF.

This clone was recorded a few times. This chain's CDR3 is CASSGPLGGWDYGYTF. The CDR3 DNA reads as TGTGCCAGCAGTGGCCCCCTGGGGGGGTGGGACTATGGCTACACCTTC. This sequence joins TRBV2 and TRBJ1-2, with D tentatively TRBD1 (5 bases). This CDR3 has 16 amino acids. Between the trimmed V and J ends, which lost 4 bases and 3 bases, there was a span of 18 bases. Germline V gene sequence: CDR1 SNHLY, CDR2 FYNNEI. Full variable domain (missing parts from reference TRBV2 and TRBJ1-2): EPEVTQTPSHQVTQMGQEVILRCVPISNHLYFYWYRQILGQKVEFLVSFYNNEISEKSEIFDDQFSVERPDGSNFTLKIRSTKLEDSAMYFCASSGPLGGWDYGYTFGSGTRLTVV.

Ten or more counts support this clone. Other DNA sequences from this sample encode an identical CDR3 as well. The chain uses TRBV7-2 and TRBJ1-2, with no clear D. Germline V gives CDR1 SGHTA, CDR2 FQGNSA. The V end was cut by 4 bases, the J end by 0 bases, with 9 bases between. The CDR3 has 14 residues. CDR3 sequence (DNA): TGTGCCAGCAGCTCGGACCGGGCTAACTATGGCTACACCTTC. Protein product: CASSSDRANYGYTF.

The chain couples TRBV4-3 to TRBJ2-3; 9 bases fit TRBD2. This CDR3 has 15 residues. Germline V gene data show CDR1 as LGHNA and CDR2 as YSLEER. With 2 bases clipped from V and 4 bases from J, the junction kept 4 bases outside the gene matches. The CDR3 sequence: CASSQYSGSADTQYF. CDR3 DNA: TGCGCCAGCAGCCAATATAGCGGGAGCGCAGATACGCAGTATTTT.

This sequence joins TRBV30 and TRBJ1-4; D ambiguous. Trimming cost V 4 bases and J 6 bases, with 12 bases left between them. Per the germline V gene, CDR1 is GTSNPN and CDR2 is SVGIG (reference sequence). This CDR3 has 13 amino acids. The CDR3 sequence: CAWKWTDDEKLFF. The CDR3 DNA reads TGTGCCTGGAAGTGGACGGATGATGAAAAACTGTTTTTT.

Ten or more counts support this clone. This chain connects TRBV10-3 to TRBJ2-7; TRBD1 aligns across 10 bases. Trimming cost V 10 bases and J 6 bases; bases outside gene matches: 6. Germline lookup yields CDR1 ENHRY and CDR2 SYGVKD. The CDR3 is 12 residues long. The CDR3, as DNA: TGTGCCAGCAAGGGGACAGGGGTCGAGCAGTACTTC. It translates to CASKGTGVEQYF.

This clone was recorded many times. The V and J genes are TRBV7-2 and TRBJ1-1; D is possibly TRBD1 (5 bases). This CDR3 spans 13 amino acids. The germline V gene has CDR1 SGHTA and CDR2 FQGNSA. Between the trimmed V and J ends, which lost 3 bases and 6 bases, there was a span of 11 bases. CDR3 sequence reads: CASSFRQLAEAFF. CDR3 bases: TGTGCCAGCAGCTTTAGACAGCTAGCTGAAGCTTTCTTT.

In this sample, this clone turned up a few times. This chain uses TRBV13 with TRBJ2-7, with 8 nucleotides matching TRBD1. Germline-derived CDR1 and CDR2 are PRHDT and FYEKMQ (reference sequence). V was pared by 4 bases and J by 2 bases, with 10 bases of the junction left unmatched. The CDR3 is 16 amino acids. The CDR3 coding sequence is TGTGCCAGCAGCTCGTTTGGGACAGGCCTTACCTACGAGCAGTACTTC. This gives the protein CASSSFGTGLTYEQYF. Looking up the rest from reference TRBV13 and TRBJ2-7 gives the full variable domain: AAGVIQSPRHLIKEKRETATLKCYPIPRHDTVYWYQQGPGQDPQFLISFYEKMQSDKGSIPDRFSAQQFSDYHSELNMSSLELGDSALYFCASSSFGTGLTYEQYFGPGTRLTVT.

Note on this clone: A much larger clone differs by one base, so this may be a read error. The rearrangement joins TRBV28 to TRBJ2-7; D perhaps matches TRBD1 (6 bases). This CDR3 is 16 amino acids long. Germline V gene sequence: CDR1 MDHEN, CDR2 SYDVKM. V was pared by 6 bases and J by 3 bases, with 21 bases between. This CDR3 is CASRSLQPGHLYEQYV. The CDR3 DNA reads as TGTGCCAGCAGGTCCCTCCAACCGGGACACCTCTACGAGCAGTACGTC.

This clone was seen a handful of times. This sequence joins TRBV28 and TRBJ1-3; no clear D. The CDR3 has 12 residues. In germline, CDR1 is MDHEN, CDR2 SYDVKM. Trimming pared 5 bases from V and 4 bases from J, leaving 6 bases between. The CDR3 DNA is TGTGCCAGCAGTAGCCCCGGAAACACCATATATTTT. Translating it yields CASSSPGNTIYF.

V and J are TRBV5-1 and TRBJ2-3, with D unresolved. The germline V and J ends were trimmed by 0 bases and 0 bases, with 8 bases remaining between them. Germline V gene sequence: CDR1 SGHRS, CDR2 YFSETQ. This CDR3 contains 15 residues. The CDR3 region has the DNA TGCGCCAGCAGCTTGGCGGTTACTAGCACAGATACGCAGTATTTT. Encoded protein: CASSLAVTSTDTQYF.

The table lists this clone with a count of one. The V call is TRBV11-3, the J call TRBJ2-2, with D possibly matching TRBD1 (5 bases). The CDR3 spans 15 residues. Per the germline V gene, CDR1 is SGHNT and CDR2 is YENEEA. V was trimmed by 6 bases and J by 3 bases, leaving 14 bases between them. This CDR3 reads CASREIKGDTGELFF. The CDR3 DNA reads as TGTGCCAGCAGGGAAATAAAAGGGGACACCGGGGAGCTGTTTTTT.

This clone was detected ten times or more. The rearrangement joins TRBV27 to TRBJ2-1; TRBD2 might be the D (5 bases). V lost 5 bases and J lost 3, with 8 bases in between. This CDR3 contains 13 residues. From germline, CDR1 is MNHEY and CDR2 SMNVEV (reference sequence). CDR3 bases: TGTGCCAGCAGTAGAGGGAACTACAATGAGCAGTTCTTC. This encodes CASSRGNYNEQFF.

There are a few counts of this clone. The V and J genes are TRBV7-3 and TRBJ2-2; D uncertain. The CDR3 loop spans 12 amino acids. V shed 5 bases and J shed 10 bases, with 11 bases lying between them. Germline assignment: CDR1 SGHTA and CDR2 FQGTGA. Here the CDR3 reads CASSLGRQELFF. DNA of the CDR3: TGTGCCAGCAGCCTGGGTAGGCAGGAGCTGTTTTTT. Together with reference TRBV7-3 and TRBJ2-2, the CDR3 gives the full variable domain: GAGVSQTPSNKVTEKGKYVELRCDPISGHTALYWYRQSLGQGPEFLIYFQGTGAADDSGLPNDRFFAVRPEGSVSTLKIQRTERGDSAVYLCASSLGRQELFFGEGSRLTVL.

In this sample, this clone turned up a few times. This chain connects TRBV2 to TRBJ2-3; 7 bases fit TRBD2. V dropped 6 bases and J dropped 2; count of bases not matched to a gene: 5. CDR3 length: 14 residues. Germline V gene lookup returns CDR1 SNHLY and CDR2 FYNNEI. In nucleotides, the CDR3 is TGTGCCAGCAGGGACTGGGACTACACAGATACGCAGTATTTT. It is translated as CASRDWDYTDTQYF.

Only a few counts were recorded for this clone. Distinct nucleotide sequences in the sample also encode this CDR3. The J gene is TRBJ2-7, the V gene TRBV30; D gene unclear. The CDR3 covers 11 residues. Germline V gene sequence: CDR1 GTSNPN, CDR2 SVGIG (reference sequence). Trimming removed 3 bases from V and 2 bases from J, with 5 bases in between. The DNA of the CDR3 is TGTGCCTGGAGACGAGCCTACGAGCAGTACTTC. This sequence encodes CAWRRAYEQYF.

This clone was seen a few times. This chain joins TRBV7-2 and TRBJ1-2; D is unclear. The CDR3 totals 14 residues. Germline CDR1 is SGHTA and CDR2 is FQGNSA. Deletions cut 4 bases from V and 4 bases from J, with 13 bases between. The CDR3 DNA follows: TGTGCCAGCAGCTCCGGGCCAACGGTCTATGGCTACACCTTC. It translates to CASSSGPTVYGYTF.

This chain connects TRBV7-9 to TRBJ2-3; D is ambiguous. The CDR3 consists of 13 residues. Trimming removed 1 base from V and 7 bases from J, with 9 bases in between. CDR1 and CDR2 (germline): SEHNR, FQNEAQ (reference sequence). The CDR3 here is CASSLDKTHTQYF. The DNA of the CDR3 is TGTGCCAGCAGCTTAGACAAAACGCATACGCAGTATTTT.

This clone was counted a few times. V gene TRBV28 combines with J gene TRBJ2-3, with a tentative D call TRBD1 (5 bases). In germline, CDR1 is MDHEN, CDR2 SYDVKM. V gave up 5 bases and J gave up 1 base, with 10 bases separating them. This CDR3 is built from 14 residues. The CDR3 coding sequence is TGTGCCAGCAGTGGAGACAGTCGCACAGATACGCAGTATTTT. As protein: CASSGDSRTDTQYF.

This clone was seen a few times. V usage is TRBV27 and J usage is TRBJ1-6; D is unresolved. Germline CDR1 and CDR2: MNHEY and SMNVEV (reference sequence). Trimming took 6 bases from V and 9 from J, leaving 15 bases between them. The CDR3 is 14 amino acids. CDR3 loop: CASSDGIVGSPLHF. The CDR3 DNA follows: TGTGCCAGCAGCGACGGGATCGTGGGTTCACCCCTCCACTTT.

The rearrangement joins TRBV29-1 to TRBJ2-7, with D perhaps TRBD1 (6 bases). This CDR3 spans 12 amino acids. CDR1 and CDR2 (germline): SQVTM, ANQGSEA. V lost 7 bases, J lost 3 bases, and 13 bases lay in between. This CDR3 reads CSAGKGDYEQYF. The DNA of the CDR3 is TGCAGCGCCGGAAAGGGGGACTACGAGCAGTACTTC.

This chain uses TRBV27 with TRBJ2-3; D may be TRBD1 (6 bases). Trimming pared 6 bases from V and 2 bases from J, leaving 18 bases between. Germline values: CDR1 MNHEY, CDR2 SMNVEV (reference sequence). This CDR3 is built from 16 residues. CDR3 nucleotide sequence: TGTGCCAGCAGCTCACTGATCGGACAGCTCACAGATACGCAGTATTTT. Amino acids: CASSSLIGQLTDTQYF.